This is a list of T cell receptor beta chains from one sample in a study of blood T cell repertoires in COVID-19. Assay: immunoSEQ multiplex PCR; the TCRdb copy retains only in-frame clones and omits some. Among 200,000 to 250,000 clones listed, over 60% were seen once. The source material was peripheral blood. The receptors derive from an older woman with acute or convalescent COVID-19. The CDR3 runs from the conserved cysteine through the conserved F or W. The D gene is left open where the match is weak.

>TRBJ2-5|TRBD2|TRBV11-1
CASSLTSEYQETQYF
>TRBJ1-1|NA|TRBV27
CASSLSSWSGAFF
>TRBJ1-1|NA|TRBV5-1
CASSPGSLFGAFF
>TRBJ1-1|TRBD1|TRBV28
CASHPHRGITEAFF
>TRBJ1-4|NA|TRBV3-1/TRBV3-2
CASSTRGHNEKLFF
>TRBJ2-1|NA|TRBV19
CASSIGQYNEQFF
>TRBJ1-5|TRBD1|TRBV5-6
CASSRQGRNQPQHF
>TRBJ2-5|TRBD1|TRBV24-1
CATSDWAQGTQETQYF
>TRBJ2-2|NA|TRBV11-1
CASSSGVAGELFF
>TRBJ1-2|NA|TRBV19
CASSTTEGYGYTF
>TRBJ1-6|TRBD1|TRBV27
CASSWDRVSPLHF
>TRBJ2-7|TRBD2|TRBV20-1
CSASFSGGTYEQYF
>TRBJ1-6|NA|TRBV7-2
CASSSSGGSTLHF
>TRBJ2-7|NA|TRBV2
CASRRTSYEQYF
>TRBJ1-2|NA|TRBV20-1
CSSTDNYGYTF
>TRBJ2-1|TRBD2|TRBV7-9
CASSLVGLAVNEQFF
>TRBJ2-7|TRBD2|TRBV27
CASSPLPPLAENEQYF
>TRBJ2-2|TRBD1|TRBV18
CASSPSQGANTGELFF
>TRBJ2-2|TRBD1|TRBV11-2
CASSTDRVNTGELFF
>TRBJ1-3|NA|TRBV16
CASSQFGTGSGNTIYF
>TRBJ1-6|TRBD1|TRBV5-1
CASSEQGSGSPLHF
>TRBJ1-5|TRBD1|TRBV7-2
CASSPGDRGREQPQHF
>TRBJ2-3|NA|TRBV27
CASSRTGRGTDTQYF
>TRBJ1-6|NA|TRBV6-5
CASTTAPYNSPLHF
>TRBJ2-1|TRBD2|TRBV7-6
CASSFSGTSLDEQFF
>TRBJ1-2|NA|TRBV6-5
CANSREDYGYTF
>TRBJ2-7|TRBD2|TRBV7-9
CASSLALAGGAEQYF